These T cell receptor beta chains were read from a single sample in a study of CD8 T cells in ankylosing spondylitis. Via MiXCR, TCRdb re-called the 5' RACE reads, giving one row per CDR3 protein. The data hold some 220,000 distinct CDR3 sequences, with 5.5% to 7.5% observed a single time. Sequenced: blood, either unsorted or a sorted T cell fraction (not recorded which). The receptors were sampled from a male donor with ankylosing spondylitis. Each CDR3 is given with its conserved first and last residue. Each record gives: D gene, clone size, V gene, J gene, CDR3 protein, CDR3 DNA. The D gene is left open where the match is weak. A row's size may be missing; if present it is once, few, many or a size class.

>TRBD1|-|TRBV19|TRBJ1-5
CASYRGGNQPQHF
TGTGCCAGCTACAGGGGTGGCAATCAGCCCCAGCATTTT
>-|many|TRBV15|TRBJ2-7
CATSLIPPVDGPYEQYF
TGTGCCACCAGCTTAATCCCCCCAGTGGACGGGCCCTACGAGCAGTACTTC
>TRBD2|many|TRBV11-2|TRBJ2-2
CASSLLTRGTRGNTGELFF
TGTGCCAGCAGCTTATTAACTCGGGGGACTAGGGGGAACACCGGGGAGCTGTTTTTT
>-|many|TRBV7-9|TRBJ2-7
CASSLGVIYEQYF
TGTGCCAGCAGCTTAGGGGTTATCTACGAGCAGTACTTC
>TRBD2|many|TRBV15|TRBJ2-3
CATSRKLAGDTDTQYF
TGTGCCACCAGCAGAAAACTAGCGGGAGACACAGATACGCAGTATTTT
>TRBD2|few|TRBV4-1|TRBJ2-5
CASSQEGLAGARETQYF
TGCGCCAGCAGCCAAGAGGGACTAGCGGGAGCACGGGAGACCCAGTACTTC
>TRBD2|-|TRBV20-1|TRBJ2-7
CSARRLAGPSYEQYF
TGCAGTGCTCGCCGACTAGCGGGGCCCTCCTACGAGCAGTACTTC
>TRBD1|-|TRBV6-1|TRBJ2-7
CASSDRDSSYEQYF
TGTGCCAGCAGTGACCGGGACAGTTCCTACGAGCAGTACTTC
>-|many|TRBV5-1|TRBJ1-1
CASSSSSGGTEAFF
TGCGCCAGCAGCTCCAGTTCGGGGGGGACTGAAGCTTTCTTT
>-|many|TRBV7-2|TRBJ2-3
CASSLGPSRTDTQYF
TGTGCCAGCAGCTTGGGTCCCTCTCGCACAGATACGCAGTATTTT